The source of this TCR beta chain is a study of blood T cell repertoires in COVID-19. The V gene's germline CDR1 is SGHKS and CDR2 YYEKEE (reference sequence). With V trimmed by 2 bases and J by 2 bases, 10 bases remained unmatched. The CDR3 covers 16 residues. The table came from immunoSEQ multiplex PCR; TCRdb's copy has only in-frame clones and leaves some out. The sample lists 290,000 or so clones, around 86% occurring once. This clone was seen once. Sequenced: PBMCs or T cells enriched from blood (not recorded which). The clonotype was recovered from a woman aged 18 to 35 who had recovered from COVID-19. The rearrangement links TRBV5-5 to TRBJ2-7; the match to TRBD1 covers 7 bases. CDR3 bases: TGTGCCAGCAGCTTATTAGGACAGGCTAGGACCTACGAGCAGTACTTC. It specifies CASSLLGQARTYEQYF.